A selection of T cell receptor beta chains follows, all from one sample in a study of blood T cell repertoires in COVID-19. The data were produced by immunoSEQ multiplex PCR, yet TCRdb's version contains in-frame clones alone and is incomplete. The sample yields under 200,000 clones, around four fifths seen once. The specimen was peripheral blood. The receptor set was obtained from a man in his sixties with COVID-19, enrolled during active disease. The CDR3 runs from the conserved cysteine through the conserved F or W. Fields, in order: CDR3 protein, CDR3 DNA, clone size, CDR3 length, J gene, V gene, D gene. D genes are given only for firm matches. For some rows the clone size is stated as once, few or many, or as a class when expanded; others skip it.

CASSLAGGSSGELFF | TGTGCCAGCAGTCTTGCGGGAGGGTCGTCCGGGGAGCTGTTTTTT | . | 15 | TRBJ2-2 | TRBV28 | TRBD2
CASSLVYGESYEQYF | TGTGCCAGCAGCTTAGTGTACGGAGAGTCCTACGAGCAGTACTTC | . | 15 | TRBJ2-7 | TRBV7-2 | .
CASSYTGVGNTIYF | TGTGCCAGCAGTTACACGGGGGTTGGAAACACCATATATTTT | . | 14 | TRBJ1-3 | TRBV6-6 | .
CASSPGTGENTQYF | TGTGCCAGCAGTCCCGGGACAGGGGAAAATACGCAGTATTTT | . | 14 | TRBJ2-3 | TRBV2 | TRBD1
CASSLAGSSYNEQFF | TGTGCCAGCTCCTTAGCGGGCAGCTCCTACAATGAGCAGTTCTTC | . | 15 | TRBJ2-1 | TRBV6-5 | TRBD2
CASSLGTTNTGELFF | TGTGCCAGCAGTTTAGGGACAACGAACACCGGGGAGCTGTTTTTT | . | 15 | TRBJ2-2 | TRBV27 | .
CASRGWRTTEAFF | TGTGCCAGTCGGGGGTGGAGAACAACTGAAGCTTTCTTT | . | 13 | TRBJ1-1 | TRBV19 | .
CASSRDTAGTQYF | TGTGCCAGCAGCCGGGACACGGCGGGGACCCAGTACTTC | once | 13 | TRBJ2-5 | TRBV3-1/TRBV3-2 | .
CASRGNEGFGYTF | TGTGCCAGCAGAGGGAATGAGGGTTTTGGCTACACCTTC | . | 13 | TRBJ1-2 | TRBV6-5 | .
CASSRGGQGIYEQYF | TGCGCCAGCAGCCGTGGCGGACAGGGAATCTACGAGCAGTACTTC | . | 15 | TRBJ2-7 | TRBV4-1 | TRBD1
CASSFAGVRNTIYF | TGTGCCAGCAGCTTTGCGGGGGTCCGAAACACCATATATTTT | . | 14 | TRBJ1-3 | TRBV5-4 | .
CASSVLRTEAFF | TGTGCCAGCAGTGTACTACGCACTGAAGCTTTCTTT | . | 12 | TRBJ1-1 | TRBV28 | .
CASSIPRQDGQPQHF | TGTGCCAGTAGTATTCCCCGACAGGACGGTCAGCCCCAGCATTTT | . | 15 | TRBJ1-5 | TRBV19 | .
CASSPGQGLQPQHF | TGTGCCAGCTCACCGGGACAGGGCCTGCAGCCCCAGCATTTT | once | 14 | TRBJ1-5 | TRBV18 | TRBD1
CASSLGGLTEAFF | TGTGCCAGCAGCTTAGGAGGACTCACTGAAGCTTTCTTT | . | 13 | TRBJ1-1 | TRBV7-8 | .
CASSLFGQGKTGELFF | TGTGCCAGCAGCTTGTTTGGACAGGGGAAAACCGGGGAGCTGTTTTTT | . | 16 | TRBJ2-2 | TRBV5-4 | TRBD1
CASSLAAGEIGEQYF | TGTGCCAGCAGCTTAGCCGCGGGAGAAATTGGCGAGCAGTACTTC | . | 15 | TRBJ2-7 | TRBV11-3 | TRBD2
CASRRQGNDEKLFF | TGCGCCAGCAGACGACAGGGTAACGATGAAAAACTGTTTTTT | . | 14 | TRBJ1-4 | TRBV5-1 | TRBD1
CASSSGLPSQPQHF | TGTGCCAGCAGTTCAGGACTGCCTAGTCAGCCCCAGCATTTT | . | 14 | TRBJ1-5 | TRBV27 | .
CASSRTGGDTGELFF | TGTGCCAGCAGCAGGACAGGGGGCGACACCGGGGAGCTGTTTTTT | . | 15 | TRBJ2-2 | TRBV6-5 | TRBD1
CASSLEEGSDTQYF | TGCGCCAGCAGCTTAGAGGAGGGATCAGATACGCAGTATTTT | . | 14 | TRBJ2-3 | TRBV5-1 | .
CASSTRLAGLVEQYF | TGTGCCAGCAGTACACGACTAGCGGGGTTGGTCGAGCAGTACTTC | . | 15 | TRBJ2-7 | TRBV28 | TRBD2
CASSLELGGAFF | TGCGCCAGCAGCTTGGAATTGGGAGGGGCTTTCTTT | . | 12 | TRBJ1-1 | TRBV5-1 | .
CASNPGTGRYEQYF | TGTGCCAGCAATCCCGGGACTGGCCGCTACGAGCAGTACTTC | . | 14 | TRBJ2-7 | TRBV6-6 | .
CASIAQGASNTEAFF | TGTGCATCAATCGCACAGGGGGCGAGTAACACTGAAGCTTTCTTT | . | 15 | TRBJ1-1 | TRBV5-4 | TRBD1
CASSIGDRQGRGYTF | TGTGCCAGTAGTATAGGGGACAGACAGGGGCGAGGCTACACCTTC | few | 15 | TRBJ1-2 | TRBV19 | TRBD1